The entry below gives a single T cell receptor beta chain sequence along with its context. What it binds is unknown. No conserved phenylalanine or tryptophan is present at the end of the CDR3, so a read error is the likely explanation. Each library started from about 15 ng of total RNA using the QIAseq Immune Repertoire TCR panel. One entry per CDR3 protein, called by TCRdb with MiXCR from the reads. The sample has about 350 distinct CDR3 sequences; 12% are singletons. This entry comes from a study of circulating CD8 cells and anti-PD-1 response in melanoma. At the level of the study: Anti-PD-1 was first-line therapy for about 55% of the 13 patients. Notes on the study in general: Subset repertoires were largely private at M1, with under 7% shared. Published repertoire comparisons used only baseline and M1 samples.

Live CD3+CD8+TCRalphabeta+ cells were sorted into four subsets by PD-1 and/or TIGIT. The receptor's source is a human donor with melanoma. The starting material was CD8+ T cells from PBMCs, obtained at baseline or after one month of anti-PD-1 therapy (not recorded which).

The chain's CDR3 is CAGSQSPYEQYL. In DNA, the CDR3 is TGTGCCGGCAGCCAATCGCCCTACGAGCAGTACCTC. This sequence joins TRBV16 and TRBJ2-7; no definite D call. The CDR3 covers 12 residues. Germline values: CDR1 KGHSY, CDR2 FQNENV.